Described below is a single T cell receptor beta chain sequence and its context. The data originate from a study of control samples from healthy donors and cancer patients. CDR1 is MNHNS, CDR2 SASEGT, per germline. CDR3 length equals 14 residues. Trimming removed 2 bases at V and 4 bases at J, with 9 bases between. Generated by immunoSEQ multiplex PCR, the TCRdb table keeps only in-frame clones and is missing some. The table records 95,000 to 130,000 clones, more than 70% of them present only once. The source of this sequence is a woman in her 70s in good health. The sequencing sample was made of blood. This rearrangement joins TRBV6-1 to TRBJ2-1; the D gene is possibly TRBD1 (6 bases). The CDR3 coding sequence is TGTGCCAGCAGTGAATGGACAGCTTACAATGAGCAGTTCTTC. Residues: CASSEWTAYNEQFF.